The sequence of this T cell receptor beta chain was determined in a study of response to subunit inactivated influenza vaccine. TCRdb independently ran MiXCR on the RT-PCR reads; one entry per CDR3 protein. The sample contains approximately 700,000 distinct CDR3 sequences, around 14% of which appear only once. Study-level results: It was the authors' suggestion that each seasonal influenza vaccination recruits few new T cells.

This clonotype was picked up many times. Its target is unknown. CDR3 size: 15 residues. J gave up 5 bases and V 0 bases, and 5 bases lay outside the gene matches. CDR1 and CDR2 (germline): MNHEY, SVGEGT. The material sequenced was PBMCs from blood, taken about 11 days after vaccination. The TCR was taken from a man in his fifties who received an inactivated influenza vaccine. V gene TRBV6-2 or TRBV6-3 combines with J gene TRBJ2-7, with 9 bases aligning to TRBD2. CDR3 sequence reads: CASSYSLAGLDEQYF. The CDR3 DNA follows: TGTGCCAGCAGTTACTCGCTAGCGGGACTGGACGAGCAGTACTTC.